This T cell receptor beta chain was found in a study of blood T cells in healthy people across ages. Findings and caveats of the study: Lack of knowledge of donor CMV status possibly confounded expanded clonotype changes.

Primed by a sample-barcoded 5' primer and a J-beta primer mix, a second PCR proceeded for about 6 to 11 cycles. From the 5' RACE reads, TCRdb called clonotypes with MiXCR, one entry per CDR3 protein. The data show about 1,500,000 distinct CDR3 sequences, approximately 42% seen once. The sample holds one count of this clonotype. What it binds is not known. The CDR3 contains 15 residues. V dropped 4 bases and J dropped 10 bases, with 20 bases sitting between them. Germline lookup yields CDR1 MGHRA and CDR2 YSYEKL. Per sample, extraction of total RNA gave at least 5.5 micrograms in every case. The receptor was isolated from a woman aged 18-29 years in good health. The gene calls are TRBV4-1 and TRBJ2-1, with D unclear. Sequencing was performed on blood. CDR3 protein: CASSPRSETSYEQFF. CDR3 bases: TGCGCCAGCAGCCCCCGGTCTGAAACATCCTACGAGCAGTTCTTC.